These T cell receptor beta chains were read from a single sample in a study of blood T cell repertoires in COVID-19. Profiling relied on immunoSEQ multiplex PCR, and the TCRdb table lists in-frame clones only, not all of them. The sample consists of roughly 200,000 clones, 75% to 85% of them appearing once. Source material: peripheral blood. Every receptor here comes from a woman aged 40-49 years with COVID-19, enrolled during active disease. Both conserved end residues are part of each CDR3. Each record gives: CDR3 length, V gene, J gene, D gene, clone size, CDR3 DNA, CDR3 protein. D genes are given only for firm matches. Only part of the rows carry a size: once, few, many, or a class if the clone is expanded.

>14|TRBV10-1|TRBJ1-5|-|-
TGCGCCAGCAGTGAGATGGCCAGGGATAAGCCCCAGCATTTT
CASSEMARDKPQHF
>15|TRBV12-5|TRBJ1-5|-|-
TGTGCTAGTGGTTTGGCGTACAGGGATTATCAGCCCCAGCATTTT
CASGLAYRDYQPQHF
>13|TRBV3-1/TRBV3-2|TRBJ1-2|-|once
TGTGCCAGCAGCCAAGGCACAGGGCATGGCTACACCTTC
CASSQGTGHGYTF
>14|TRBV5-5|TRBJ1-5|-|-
TGTGCCAGCAGCTGGGCGGGTTACGGTCAGCCCCAGCATTTT
CASSWAGYGQPQHF
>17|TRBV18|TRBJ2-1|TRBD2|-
TGTGCCAGCTCACCACCTGGACTAGCGGGAGTTGGAAATGAGCAGTTCTTC
CASSPPGLAGVGNEQFF
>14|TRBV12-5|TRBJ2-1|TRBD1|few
TGTGCTAGTGCGTCGGGACAGGAAACTGGTGAGCAGTTCTTC
CASASGQETGEQFF
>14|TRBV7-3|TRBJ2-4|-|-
TGTGCCAGCAGCTTAGGAGGGGGCAGTGACATTCAGTACTTC
CASSLGGGSDIQYF
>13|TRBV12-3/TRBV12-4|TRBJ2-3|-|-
TGTGCCAGCGGTCGGGGGAGCACAGATACGCAGTATTTT
CASGRGSTDTQYF
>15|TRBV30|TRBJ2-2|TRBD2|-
TGTGCCTTTTCCGTCGGACTAGCCAACACCGGGGAGCTGTTTTTT
CAFSVGLANTGELFF
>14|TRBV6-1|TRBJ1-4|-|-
TGTGCCAGCAGTGAATCCCCTGGGAGATTGGCACTGTTTTTT
CASSESPGRLALFF
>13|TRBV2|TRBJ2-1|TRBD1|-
TGTGCCAGCGACAGGGGGGCCTACAATGAGCAGTTCTTC
CASDRGAYNEQFF
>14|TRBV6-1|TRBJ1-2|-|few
TGTGCCAGCAGTGAAGCCTCGGGATTGGGCGGCTACACCTTC
CASSEASGLGGYTF
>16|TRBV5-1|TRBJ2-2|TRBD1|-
TGCGCCAGCAGCTGGGCCGGGACAGGGGAAGGCGGGGAGCTGTTTTTT
CASSWAGTGEGGELFF
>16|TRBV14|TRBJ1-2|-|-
TGTGCCAGCAGCCATTCAGGACTCCTCGCCCCTTATGGCTACACCTTC
CASSHSGLLAPYGYTF
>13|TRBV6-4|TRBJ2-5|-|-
TGTGCCAGCAGTGACTCGAGAGGGGAGACCCAGTACTTC
CASSDSRGETQYF
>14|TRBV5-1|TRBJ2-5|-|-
TGCGCCAGCAGCCCGCCGTCTGGAGCAGAGACCCAGTACTTC
CASSPPSGAETQYF
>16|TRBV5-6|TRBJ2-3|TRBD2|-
TGTGCCAGCAGCTCCGGGACTAGCGGCCCCACAGATACGCAGTATTTT
CASSSGTSGPTDTQYF
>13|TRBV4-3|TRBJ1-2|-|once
TGCGCCAGCAGCCAAGATCGACTTTATGGCTACACCTTC
CASSQDRLYGYTF
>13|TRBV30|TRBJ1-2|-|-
TGTGCCTGGAGTCAGGGTCCATCCTATGGCTACACCTTC
CAWSQGPSYGYTF
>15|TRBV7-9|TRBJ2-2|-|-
TGTGCCAGCAGCCCTACCCAGGGTACGACCGGGGAGCTGTTTTTT
CASSPTQGTTGELFF
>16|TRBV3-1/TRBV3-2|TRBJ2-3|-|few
TGTGCCAGCAGCCAAGAACAAGGAGGGGGCCCAGATACGCAGTATTTT
CASSQEQGGGPDTQYF
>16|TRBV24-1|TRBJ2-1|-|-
TGTGCCACCAGTGGGTCCGGGCAGGGTAATTTGGGTCGGCAGTTCTTC
CATSGSGQGNLGRQFF
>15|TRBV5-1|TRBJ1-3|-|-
TGCGCCAGCAGCTTGGAGGGGAATTCTGGAAACACCATATATTTT
CASSLEGNSGNTIYF
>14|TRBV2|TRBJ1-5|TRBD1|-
TGTGCCAGCAGAAGTGGGACAGGGTATCAGCCCCAGCATTTT
CASRSGTGYQPQHF
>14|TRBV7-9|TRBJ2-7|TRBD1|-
TGTGCCAGCAGCCCCCGGACAGGGATCTACGAGCAGTACTTC
CASSPRTGIYEQYF
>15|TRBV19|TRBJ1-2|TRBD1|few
TGTGCCAGTAGTCACCGGGACAGCCTACACTATGGCTACACCTTC
CASSHRDSLHYGYTF
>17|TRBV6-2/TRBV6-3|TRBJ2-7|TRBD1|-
TGTGCCAGCAGTACGTCCGGGACAGGGTTTCTCCTGTTGAGGAAGTACTTC
CASSTSGTGFLLLRKYF
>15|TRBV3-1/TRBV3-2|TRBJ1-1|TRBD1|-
TGTGCCAGCAGCCGGCCCGGGACAGGGAGTACTGAAGCTTTCTTT
CASSRPGTGSTEAFF
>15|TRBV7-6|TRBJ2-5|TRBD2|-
TGTGCCAGCAGCTTAACTAGCGGGACCCAAGAGACCCAGTACTTC
CASSLTSGTQETQYF
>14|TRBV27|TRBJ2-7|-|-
TGTGCCAGCCTTCGGACGGGGAGCTCCTACGAGCAGTACTTC
CASLRTGSSYEQYF
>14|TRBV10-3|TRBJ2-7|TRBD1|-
TGTGCCATCAGCGAGGACAGGGAAACCTACGAGCAGTACTTC
CAISEDRETYEQYF
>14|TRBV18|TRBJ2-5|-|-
TGTGCCAGCTCACTTACCCTAGACCAAGAGACCCAGTACTTC
CASSLTLDQETQYF
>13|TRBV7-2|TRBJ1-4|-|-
TGTGCCAGCAGCCTTTGGGCCCAGGAAAAACTGTTTTTT
CASSLWAQEKLFF
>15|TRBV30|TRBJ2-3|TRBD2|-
TGTGCCTGGAGTCTCGGACTAGAGGTTACAGATACGCAGTATTTT
CAWSLGLEVTDTQYF
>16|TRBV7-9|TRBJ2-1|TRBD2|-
TGTGCCAGCAGCCTACTAGCGGGGAGCTCCTACAATGAGCAGTTCTTC
CASSLLAGSSYNEQFF
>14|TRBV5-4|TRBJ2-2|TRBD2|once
TGTGCCAGCAGCCCAGGGACTAGCCCCGGGGAGCTGTTTTTT
CASSPGTSPGELFF
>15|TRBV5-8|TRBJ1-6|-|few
TGTGCCAGCAGCCAGGACAGCTTCTATAATTCACCCCTCCACTTT
CASSQDSFYNSPLHF
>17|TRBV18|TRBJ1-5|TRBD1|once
TGTGCCAGCTCACCTCGACAGGGGGGCAACCCCTATCAGCCCCAGCATTTT
CASSPRQGGNPYQPQHF
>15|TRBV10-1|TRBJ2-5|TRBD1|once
TGCGCCAGCAGTAAAGGAATAGGGGGCGAAGAGACCCAGTACTTC
CASSKGIGGEETQYF
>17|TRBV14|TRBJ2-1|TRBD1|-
TGTGCCAGCAGCCTGCGTTCCGGGACAGGGACCTACAATGAGCAGTTCTTC
CASSLRSGTGTYNEQFF
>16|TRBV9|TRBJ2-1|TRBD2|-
TGTGCCAGCAGCGTAGGACTAGCGGGGCCCTACAATGAGCAGTTCTTC
CASSVGLAGPYNEQFF
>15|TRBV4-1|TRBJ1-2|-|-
TGCGCCAGCAGCCAAGCGGTGGGGGCAGACTATGGCTACACCTTC
CASSQAVGADYGYTF
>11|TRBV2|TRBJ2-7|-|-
TGTGCCATCACCAGACAATACGAGCAGTACTTC
CAITRQYEQYF
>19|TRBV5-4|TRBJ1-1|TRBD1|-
TGTGCCAGCAGCTTTATCGGCAGGGGGCGAGGTAGTACGAACACTGAAGCTTTCTTT
CASSFIGRGRGSTNTEAFF
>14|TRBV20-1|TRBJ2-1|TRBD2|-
TGCAGTGCTAGTGTGTTAGCGGGGTACAATGAGCAGTTCTTC
CSASVLAGYNEQFF
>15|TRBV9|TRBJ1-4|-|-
TGTGCCAGCAGCGTAGCAGGGCGAGAATTCGAAAAACTGTTTTTT
CASSVAGREFEKLFF
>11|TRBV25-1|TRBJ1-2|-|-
TGTGCCGCCGGACAGAACTATGGCTACACCTTC
CAAGQNYGYTF